This passage covers 18 T cell receptor beta chains from one sample sequenced in a study of cytomegalovirus exposure and HLA in healthy donors. Researchers ran the PCR with 60 Vbeta and 13 Jbeta primers. Only in-frame clones appear in the TCRdb table, and some are missing; sequencing was by immunoSEQ multiplex PCR. The table includes roughly 150,000 clones, roughly 80% detected once. The sequencing sample was made of PBMCs. The source of these receptors is a male donor in good health and CMV-seronegative.

V is TRBV6-5 and J is TRBJ2-2; 12 bases fit TRBD1. J lost 7 bases, V lost 8 bases, and 8 bases had no gene match. CDR3 length: 15 amino acids. Germline V lookup: CDR1 MNHEY, CDR2 SVGAGI. CDR3 in DNA: TGTGCCAGCCAACCGGGACAGGGGGCGGTCGGGGAGCTGTTTTTT. It encodes CASQPGQGAVGELFF.

This clone has more than one count but fewer than ten. This chain uses TRBV5-1 with TRBJ2-2; TRBD1 is a possible D gene (5 bases). Germline V gene data show CDR1 as SGHRS and CDR2 as YFSETQ. This CDR3 comprises 14 residues. The V end was cut by 2 bases, the J end by 1 base, with 6 bases between. CDR3 nucleotide sequence: TGCGCCAGCAGCTTCGACAGGAACACCGGGGAGCTGTTTTTT. It specifies CASSFDRNTGELFF.

This sequence joins TRBV5-1 and TRBJ2-2; 12 nucleotides agree with TRBD2. CDR1 SGHRS and CDR2 YFSETQ come from the germline V gene. The V and J ends lost 3 bases and 6 bases, in that order; junction bases with no gene match: 15. The CDR3 sequence is 19 residues long. CDR3 coding DNA: TGCGCCAGCAGCTCGCCTGTCCCCTCTAGCGGGGGGGCCCCCGGGGAGCTGTTTTTT. Protein sequence: CASSSPVPSSGGAPGELFF.

This clone was picked up one time. The junction does not match germline at one end; this may be a read error. V is TRBV5-4 and J is TRBJ2-5, with a tentative D call TRBD1 (6 bases). Per germline, CDR1 SGHNT and CDR2 YYREEE (reference sequence). The CDR3 runs to 14 residues. Here the CDR3 reads CASSLGGREETRYF. CDR3 bases: TGTGCCAGCAGCTTGGGGGGGCGTGAAGAGACCCGGTACTTC.

In this sample, this clone turned up once. The chain is built from TRBV11-1 and TRBJ1-1; D is uncertain. The CDR3 contains 13 residues. The germline gives CDR1 SGHAT, CDR2 FQDESV (reference sequence). V was trimmed by 6 bases and J by 2 bases, leaving 10 bases between them. The CDR3 reads CASSVQLNTEAFF. The CDR3 DNA is TGTGCCAGCAGTGTACAGTTAAACACTGAAGCTTTCTTT.

This clone was seen once. J is TRBJ1-6 and V is TRBV2, with 10 bases lining up with TRBD1. The CDR3 loop spans 15 amino acids. Losses at the gene ends were 6 bases for V and 9 bases for J; bases not matched to a gene: 8. Germline assignment: CDR1 SNHLY and CDR2 FYNNEI. CDR3: CASRRSGQGTSPLHF. Written as DNA, the CDR3 is TGTGCCAGCAGAAGATCGGGACAGGGGACTTCACCCCTCCACTTT. Full variable domain (remainder filled in from reference TRBV2 and TRBJ1-6): EPEVTQTPSHQVTQMGQEVILRCVPISNHLYFYWYRQILGQKVEFLVSFYNNEISEKSEIFDDQFSVERPDGSNFTLKIRSTKLEDSAMYFCASRRSGQGTSPLHFGNGTRLTVT.

J is TRBJ2-1 and V is TRBV19; weak D call: TRBD2 (5 bases). V lost 4 bases and J lost 3, with 13 bases in between. The germline V gene encodes CDR1 LNHDA and CDR2 SQIVND (reference sequence). CDR3 size: 15 residues. The CDR3 sequence is CASSSQEAGYNEQFF. The CDR3 DNA is TGTGCCAGTAGTAGCCAGGAGGCCGGCTACAATGAGCAGTTCTTC.

CDR3 residues: CAVPGSSVDQPQHF. The CDR3 region has the DNA TGTGCCGTACCAGGGTCTTCAGTTGATCAGCCCCAGCATTTT. The chain is built from TRBV28 and TRBJ1-5; tentative D call: TRBD1 (5 bases). V lost 11 bases and J lost 5, with 19 bases in between. The CDR3 has 14 amino acids. CDR1 is MDHEN, CDR2 SYDVKM, per germline.

This chain links TRBV4-3 with TRBJ2-3; D ambiguous. V was pared by 0 bases and J by 4 bases, with 11 bases between. Germline assignment: CDR1 LGHNA and CDR2 YSLEER. This CDR3 has 15 residues. CDR3 in DNA: TGCGCCAGCAGCCAAGATAGGTTGACACCAGATACGCAGTATTTT. It is translated as CASSQDRLTPDTQYF.

This clone was counted a few times. This sequence joins TRBV4-1 and TRBJ2-7; 9 bases align to TRBD1. Germline V lookup: CDR1 MGHRA, CDR2 YSYEKL. J lost 0 bases, V lost 1 base, and 1 base had no gene match. The CDR3 sequence is 15 residues long. For the CDR3, the DNA is TGCGCCAGCAGCCAAGCGGGACAGGGCTCCTACGAGCAGTACTTC. Amino acids: CASSQAGQGSYEQYF.

The chain uses TRBV6-4 and TRBJ1-2, with D tentatively TRBD1 (6 bases). CDR3 length equals 13 residues. Germline CDR1 and CDR2: MRHNA and SNTAGT. V lost 5 bases, J lost 4 bases, and 11 bases lay in between. The CDR3 protein is CASSRQDGYGYTF. DNA of the CDR3: TGTGCCAGCAGTCGACAGGATGGCTATGGCTACACCTTC.

The CDR3 DNA follows: TGTGCCAGCACCCGAGGGGGACTGAACACTGAAGCTTTCTTT. This translates into CASTRGGLNTEAFF. The J gene is TRBJ1-1, the V gene TRBV5-5, with TRBD1 as a possible D gene (6 bases). Germline V gene data show CDR1 as SGHKS and CDR2 as YYEKEE (reference sequence). With 6 bases removed from V and 0 bases from J, the gap between germline ends came to 12 bases. The CDR3 spans 14 residues.

The rearrangement joins TRBV7-9 to TRBJ1-5; 11 bases fit TRBD1. The CDR3 length is 15 residues. V trimming: 6 bases; J trimming: 2 bases; junction bases outside the gene matches: 3. Germline V gene sequence: CDR1 SEHNR, CDR2 FQNEAQ (reference sequence). The CDR3 here is CASRGQGEGNQPQHF. The CDR3 DNA is TGTGCCAGCAGGGGACAGGGGGAAGGCAATCAGCCCCAGCATTTT.

The gene calls are TRBV19 and TRBJ2-2, with 9 bases fitting TRBD1. V gave up 6 bases and J gave up 8 bases; unmatched junction bases: 10. In germline, CDR1 is LNHDA, CDR2 SQIVND (reference sequence). This CDR3 is built from 15 residues. CDR3 in amino acids: CASSRNGQGWGELFF. The CDR3 coding sequence is TGTGCCAGTAGCAGGAACGGACAGGGGTGGGGGGAGCTGTTTTTT.

Only one count was recorded for this clone. The V call is TRBV6-5, the J call TRBJ2-7; 8 bases line up with TRBD1. CDR3 length equals 14 residues. Germline lookup yields CDR1 MNHEY and CDR2 SVGAGI. V dropped 6 bases and J dropped 5; count of bases not matched to a gene: 9. The CDR3 protein is CASSRGQGRHEQYF. The DNA for the CDR3 is TGTGCCAGCAGCCGCGGACAGGGTAGGCACGAGCAGTACTTC.

V usage is TRBV7-2 and J usage is TRBJ2-2; 12 bases are shared with TRBD2. Losses at the gene ends were 0 bases for V and 4 bases for J; bases not matched to a gene: 6. Germline lookup yields CDR1 SGHTA and CDR2 FQGNSA. The CDR3 is 18 residues long. CDR3 nucleotide sequence: TGTGCCAGCAGCTTAGCGGCTAGCGGGAGGGGTGGCACCGGGGAGCTGTTTTTT. It yields the protein CASSLAASGRGGTGELFF.

This chain connects TRBV10-3 to TRBJ2-7; TRBD2 might be the D (6 bases). The CDR3 extends over 14 amino acids. Germline loops: CDR1 ENHRY, CDR2 SYGVKD. V lost 6 bases and J lost 1, with 13 bases in between. Here the CDR3 reads CAISGMRGSYEQYF. The CDR3 bases are TGTGCCATCAGCGGCATGCGGGGTTCCTACGAGCAGTACTTC.

The chain employs TRBV5-4 and TRBJ2-5, with TRBD1 matching 8 bases. V shed 4 bases and J 4 bases; nucleotides not matched to a gene: 6. Germline values: CDR1 SGHNT, CDR2 YYREEE (reference sequence). CDR3 length: 14 residues. The CDR3 loop is CASSRQGSGETQYF. CDR3 nucleotide sequence: TGTGCCAGCAGCCGACAGGGGTCGGGAGAGACCCAGTACTTC.